This T cell receptor (beta chain) was found in a study of T cell repertoires in cytomegalovirus infection. Looking at the study overall: Recently identified HLA-C-restricted CMV epitopes were among the peptides used. Matching HLA type, along with CMV infection, was indicated by public TCR beta signatures.

This clonotype was seen only a few times. Its antigen is currently unknown. TCRdb ran MiXCR on the reads and lists one entry per CDR3 protein. The sample holds about 400,000 distinct CDR3 sequences, roughly 34% seen once. General observations from the study: HLA-C-restricted TCR beta clonotypes specific for CMV led the ex vivo response. People with CMV and the relevant HLA were identified by cumulative public TCR beta family frequency.

V lost 5 bases, J lost 2 bases, and 11 bases lay in between. Germline CDR1 and CDR2: SGHTA and FQGTGA. The CDR3 consists of 14 residues. Sample: cultured PBMCs, taken from culture after CMV antigen stimulation. The rearrangement joins TRBV7-3 to TRBJ2-3; tentatively, D is TRBD1 or TRBD2 (6 bases each). This receptor was taken from a human donor in good health (CMV status not recorded). Some clones in this sample may be carry-over from other donors' samples. The chain's CDR3 is CASSPGGATDTQYF. CDR3 nucleotide sequence: TGTGCCAGCAGCCCCGGGGGCGCCACAGATACGCAGTATTTT. Filled out from reference TRBV7-3 and TRBJ2-3, the complete variable domain reads GAGVSQTPSNKVTEKGKYVELRCDPISGHTALYWYRQSLGQGPEFLIYFQGTGAADDSGLPNDRFFAVRPEGSVSTLKIQRTERGDSAVYLCASSPGGATDTQYFGPGTRLTVL.